These 10 T cell receptor beta chains were sequenced from one sample in a study of liver allograft versus peripheral blood T cells. Study-level background: Comparative analysis was performed on T cell receptor repertoires from transplanted livers and from recipients' peripheral blood.

MiXCR, run by TCRdb on the reads, gives a single entry per CDR3 protein. The data contain roughly 11,000 distinct CDR3 sequences, 23% of them singletons. The receptors derive from a human patient who had a liver transplant. The graft donor may be the source of some T cells.

In its sample, this clonotype was seen a few times. The V and J genes are TRBV20-1 and TRBJ2-7, with D perhaps matching TRBD1 or TRBD2 (5 bases each). The CDR3 runs 12 residues. Germline CDR1 DFQATT, CDR2 SNEGSKA (reference sequence). V gave up 0 bases and J gave up 7 bases, with 10 bases separating them. The CDR3 nucleotides read TGCAGTGCTAGAGATGGGGCGGGTGAGCAGTACTTC. Its translation is CSARDGAGEQYF.

In the case of this clonotype: A much larger clone differs by one base, so this may be a read error. The chain couples TRBV6-1 to TRBJ2-7; D is perhaps TRBD1 (5 bases). The V gene's germline CDR1 is MNHNS and CDR2 SASEGT. This CDR3 has 14 amino acids. Here the CDR3 reads CASSDLTVSYEKYF. The DNA for the CDR3 is TGTGCCAGCAGTGACTTGACAGTCTCCTACGAGAAGTACTTC.

The CDR3 nucleotides read TGTGCCAGCAGCTTGGACAGCTCTGGAGCCTATGGCTACACCTTC. Amino acids: CASSLDSSGAYGYTF. V usage is TRBV5-4 and J usage is TRBJ1-2; D is uncertain. Trimming removed 0 bases from V and 4 bases from J, with 13 bases in between. The CDR3 extends over 15 amino acids. Germline V lookup: CDR1 SGHNT, CDR2 YYREEE (reference sequence). The whole variable domain, remainder taken from reference TRBV5-4 and TRBJ1-2, is ETGVTQSPTHLIKTRGQQVTLRCSSQSGHNTVSWYQQALGQGPQFIFQYYREEENGRGNFPPRFSGLQFPNYSSELNVNALELDDSALYLCASSLDSSGAYGYTFGSGTRLTVV.

Concerning this clonotype: This could be a read error, since a much larger clone is one nucleotide away. This sequence joins TRBV6-1 and TRBJ1-1; D is uncertain. This CDR3 is 11 amino acids long. CDR1 MNHNS and CDR2 SASEGT come from the germline V gene. V was shortened by 7 bases and J by 10 bases, with 13 bases between the two germline ends. CDR3 sequence reads: CASKRLGGAFF. In DNA, the CDR3 is TGTGCCAGCAAGAGACTGGGAGGAGCTTTCTTT.

Turning to this clonotype: Being one base from a much bigger clone, this may be a read error. This chain uses TRBV18 with TRBJ1-4, with TRBD1 identical over 7 bases. The CDR3 has 16 residues. From germline, CDR1 is KGHSH and CDR2 LQKENI. The CDR3 nucleotides are TGTGACAGCTCACCCCGGGCCATAGGGACAGATGAAAAACTGTTTTTT. It encodes CDSSPRAIGTDEKLFF.

By sample fraction, this clonotype is medium-sized. V usage is TRBV6-1 and J usage is TRBJ1-5; 8 bases are shared with TRBD1. The CDR3 extends over 15 amino acids. Trimming at V came to 3 bases and at J to 7 bases, leaving 8 bases not matched to a gene. Germline V gene sequence: CDR1 MNHNS, CDR2 SASEGT. CDR3 amino acids: CASSDGTGRTQPQHF. CDR3 DNA: TGTGCCAGCAGTGACGGGACAGGCCGTACCCAGCCCCAGCATTTT.

This clonotype was counted many times. The chain uses TRBV7-2 and TRBJ2-7; 7 nucleotides agree with TRBD1. This CDR3 comprises 15 residues. Germline V gene lookup returns CDR1 SGHTA and CDR2 FQGNSA. After removal of 1 base from V and 3 bases from J, the junction contained 6 bases not matched to a gene. CDR3 nucleotide sequence: TGTGCCAGCAGCTTAGTCCCGGGACAGCTCTACGAGCAGTACTTC. This gives the protein CASSLVPGQLYEQYF.

V and J are TRBV20-1 and TRBJ1-2, with 7 bases lining up with TRBD1. Trimming cost V 4 bases and J 5 bases; bases outside gene matches: 13. The CDR3 has 15 residues. Germline V gene lookup returns CDR1 DFQATT and CDR2 SNEGSKA (reference sequence). CDR3 nucleotides: TGCAGTGCTACCCTACGGACAGGAGGGGTTTATGGCTACACCTTC. Translation gives CSATLRTGGVYGYTF.

Judged by abundance, this clonotype is medium-sized (0.01 to 0.1%). The chain has TRBV19 and TRBJ1-3; D gene uncertain. In germline, CDR1 is LNHDA, CDR2 SQIVND (reference sequence). The CDR3 extends over 14 amino acids. V lost 5 bases, J lost 0 bases, and 8 bases lay in between. Here the CDR3 reads CASSLDYSGNTIYF. CDR3 in DNA: TGTGCCAGTAGTCTTGATTACTCTGGAAACACCATATATTTT.

This clonotype has just a few counts. The chain uses TRBV7-2 and TRBJ1-2; perhaps TRBD1 as D (6 bases). The V and J ends lost 5 bases and 4 bases respectively, with 17 bases between them. CDR1 and CDR2 from the germline V gene are SGHTA and FQGNSA. There are 15 residues in the CDR3. The chain's CDR3 is CASSQYREKGYGYTF. The CDR3 coding sequence is TGTGCCAGCAGCCAGTACAGGGAGAAAGGCTATGGCTACACCTTC.